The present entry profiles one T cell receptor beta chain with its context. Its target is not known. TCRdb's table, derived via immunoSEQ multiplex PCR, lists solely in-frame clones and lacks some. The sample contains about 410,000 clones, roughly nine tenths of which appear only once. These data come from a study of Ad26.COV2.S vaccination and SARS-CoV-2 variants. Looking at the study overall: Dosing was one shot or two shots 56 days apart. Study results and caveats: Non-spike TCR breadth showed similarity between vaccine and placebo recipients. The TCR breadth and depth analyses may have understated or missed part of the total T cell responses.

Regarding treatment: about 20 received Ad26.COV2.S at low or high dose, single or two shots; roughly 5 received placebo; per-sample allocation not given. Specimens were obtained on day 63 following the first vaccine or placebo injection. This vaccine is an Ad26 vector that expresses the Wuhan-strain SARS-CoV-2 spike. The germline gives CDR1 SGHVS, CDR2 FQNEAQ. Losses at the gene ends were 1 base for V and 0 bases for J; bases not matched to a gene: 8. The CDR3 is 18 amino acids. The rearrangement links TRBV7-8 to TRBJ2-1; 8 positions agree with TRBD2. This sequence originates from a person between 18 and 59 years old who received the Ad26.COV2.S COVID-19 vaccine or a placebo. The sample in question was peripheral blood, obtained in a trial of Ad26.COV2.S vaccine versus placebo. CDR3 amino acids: CASSLVSSGASSYNEQFF. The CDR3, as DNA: TGTGCCAGCAGCTTAGTTAGTAGCGGGGCCAGCTCCTACAATGAGCAGTTCTTC.